The clone carrying this T cell receptor (beta chain) was detected a few times. Its antigen remains unknown. One entry per CDR3 protein results from TCRdb running MiXCR on the 5' RACE reads. This sample has 550,000 or so distinct CDR3 sequences; 15% to 20% occur once, and the top ten carry 13% to 15%. The sample originates from a study of T cells after yellow fever vaccination. Findings and limits, study-wide: On re-exposure, the response was weaker but peaked faster, at day 5 versus 15.

V dropped 2 bases and J dropped 1 base, with 12 bases sitting between them. The CDR3 runs to 15 residues. Germline V lookup: CDR1 SGHAT, CDR2 FQNNGV. The material sequenced was PBMCs, taken 15 days after the yellow fever booster vaccination. V gene TRBV11-2 combines with J gene TRBJ2-7; no definite D call. The source is a man aged 25 to 40 who received the YFV17D yellow fever vaccine. The CDR3 region is CASSLSSGRSYEQYF. For the CDR3, the DNA is TGTGCCAGCAGCTTAAGTTCTGGTAGGTCCTACGAGCAGTACTTC. Based on the CDR3 plus reference TRBV11-2 and TRBJ2-7, the full variable domain is EAGVAQSPRYKIIEKRQSVAFWCNPISGHATLYWYQQILGQGPKLLIQFQNNGVVDDSQLPKDRFSAERLKGVDSTLKIQPAKLEDSAVYLCASSLSSGRSYEQYFGPGTRLTVT.